The rows below give T cell receptor beta chains drawn from one sample of a study of control samples from healthy donors and cancer patients. The table came from immunoSEQ multiplex PCR; TCRdb's copy has only in-frame clones and leaves some out. Among 90,000 to 120,000 clones listed, 82% were seen once. The specimen sequenced was blood. The receptor set was obtained from a man in his late teens or twenties in good health. Both conserved end residues are part of each CDR3.

CDR3	V	J
CASSVRETGANVLTF	TRBV9	TRBJ2-6
CASSLTGQTSGGYTF	TRBV5-8	TRBJ1-2
CASSEAKSHGGGRETQYF	TRBV2	TRBJ2-5
CASRLTSGGAKETQYF	TRBV12-2	TRBJ2-5
CASSFNPGGSGNTIYF	TRBV11-1	TRBJ1-3
CASSFLLRGSTRDTQYF	TRBV6-2/TRBV6-3	TRBJ2-3
CASSRAGRTDTQYF	TRBV13	TRBJ2-3
CASSFLRGVTGELFF	TRBV13	TRBJ2-2
CASSLQSAGVATQYF	TRBV11-2	TRBJ2-5
CATSRGITGELFF	TRBV15	TRBJ2-2
CAIGQGNRNYGYTF	TRBV6-5	TRBJ1-2
CASSQDHRANEQFF	TRBV4-3	TRBJ2-1
CATSELQGTNEKLFF	TRBV24-1	TRBJ1-4
CASMAYRGLETQYF	TRBV5-1	TRBJ2-5
CASSHRPRETQYF	TRBV6-5	TRBJ2-5
CASIPNGGLNYGYTF	TRBV28	TRBJ1-2
CASRFQGVGLLKRLKANVLTF	TRBV28	TRBJ2-6
CASSRAGFNYGYTF	TRBV5-4	TRBJ1-2
CASSLSSRTEAFF	TRBV5-5	TRBJ1-1
CASSRKGRCSTDTQYF	TRBV21-1	TRBJ2-3
CASSLGDRVNGYTF	TRBV7-9	TRBJ1-2
CASSPDPNTEAFF	TRBV5-4	TRBJ1-1
CASRRGGSGELFF	TRBV28	TRBJ2-2
CASSMAGGTYNEQFF	TRBV19	TRBJ2-1
CASSLAPTYGYTF	TRBV5-1	TRBJ1-2
CASSGQGDQPQHF	TRBV12-3/TRBV12-4	TRBJ1-5
CASSFKRGAQPQHF	TRBV7-2	TRBJ1-5
CASRSSEQGAFSPLHF	TRBV7-2	TRBJ1-6
CASTANGNTIYF	TRBV5-1	TRBJ1-3
CASSLGRGQGTEAFF	TRBV11-2	TRBJ1-1
CASSLRGTYNEQFF	TRBV11-2	TRBJ2-1
CASSPGTGGPLGYGYTF	TRBV18	TRBJ1-2
CAIRGGPDTQYF	TRBV11-2	TRBJ2-3
CASSIGGHTIYF	TRBV6-5	TRBJ1-3
CASSSVSGANVLTF	TRBV19	TRBJ2-6
CASSTGWEKLFF	TRBV2	TRBJ1-4
CASSQEGPGRGNGNTIYF	TRBV4-1	TRBJ1-3
CASSQVTGYGYTF	TRBV3-1/TRBV3-2	TRBJ1-2
CASSFLSRTGELFF	TRBV5-1	TRBJ2-2
CASSAGTLNTEAFF	TRBV5-4	TRBJ1-1
CASSDLNGFGGRGFYNEQFF	TRBV2	TRBJ2-1
CATFSNTEAFF	TRBV5-5	TRBJ1-1
CASGLVIKGEVGYTF	TRBV12-5	TRBJ1-2
CASSLTGDTVSGNTIYF	TRBV5-1	TRBJ1-3
CASSPEGDWYGYTF	TRBV6-5	TRBJ1-2
CASSQDRVAGDEQYF	TRBV4-2	TRBJ2-7
CASRSTSYEQYF	TRBV28	TRBJ2-7
CASSDLNAGGVLDTQYF	TRBV9	TRBJ2-3